Below, one T cell receptor beta chain is given with its context. Its recognized antigen is unknown. Per-nucleotide qualities are absent, and no much larger clonotype sits a single base away. The entry originates in a study of human T cells and chemical hapten exposure (dated by TCRdb to about 2021). With regard to the full study: For sensitization, 2% DPC in acetone was applied to a roughly 2 cm by roughly 2 cm area of upper inner arm skin. The libraries were sequenced as a pool, and the TCR yield per sample differed mostly because of small variations in library volumes within the pool. Twenty-nine alopecia patients provided blood for TCR sequencing at one to four time points (pre-sensitization, 2, 6 and 24 weeks). The mostly female patient cohort included alopecia areata with under or over 50% scalp involvement, alopecia totalis and alopecia universalis. Throughout the approximately 23-week study period, patients were also given weekly therapeutic DPC doses on the scalp. Blood samples were taken from patients before sensitization (week 0) and then at 2, 6 and about 24 weeks after DPC sensitization. Patch tests used Finn chambers with 0.01% DPC on the upper back, scored after 6 days by International Contact Dermatitis Research Group standards. In alopecia patients, the study followed how the peripheral blood TCR repertoire changed in vivo over primary and secondary sensitization to diphenylcyclopropenone (DPC), a hapten.

Based on the germline V gene (reference sequence), the CDR1 and CDR2 sequences are SGHKS and YYEKEE. The cysteine opens and the phenylalanine closes a CDR3 of 14 amino acids. The sequence is cut down to CDR3 DNA, 42 bases in frame from base 1. The junction carries 12 bases between V and J, which are trimmed by 3 bases and 5 bases respectively. The library was obtained by RACE. The sample was run on a NextSeq 500. Library preparation attached unique molecular identifiers to individual cDNA molecules for quantitative, reproducible TCR counting. From each blood RNA sample, both TCR alpha and TCR beta chains were sequenced. The paper's data handling went like this. A median of approximately 100,000 TCRs per sample was observed, with a range of about 20,000 to 750,000. V, J and CDR3 annotation of the TCR reads was performed with the Decombinator software suite. For PS versus PT1 abundance plots, all samples were subsampled to the same number of TCRs (28,000). TCRs were defined as expanded if absent before sensitization and observed at least eight times at the 2-week time point. Using fastp at Q25 and MiXCR, TCRdb reprocessed the public reads and kept productive beta chains. Rows with one shared CDR3 protein collapse into an entry with the most common genes and DNA. The V and J calls reflect TCRdb's pipeline rather than the authors' work. The sample table lists some 81,000 distinct CDR3 sequences, around 10% of them with a count of one. Of the sample, roughly 1.5% is held by the ten largest clones.

Explained via the paper, the time point label denotes: patch test 2, 6 weeks after DPC sensitization. The treatment or condition label, read with the paper, signifies: therapeutic diphenylcyclopropenone sensitization with weekly scalp DPC. At every patch-test visit, the blood draw took place before the patch test was put on. Patients were eligible if aged 18 to 70, diagnosed with alopecia and judged suitable for DPC therapy, and pregnant patients were excluded. Total RNA was extracted from unfractionated whole blood that had been collected in Tempus Blood RNA tubes. Findings and caveats that apply to the study as a whole: DPC sensitization did not change how many TCRs were above 1 in 1000 frequency, and no evidence was found of alterations in global repertoire structure. Because all patients had alopecia, a presumed autoimmune disease, the immune response of the patients might differ from that of healthy individuals. After repeated subsampling, changes were observed in the strength of the expansion versus patch-test correlation and in the threshold at which the correlation became significant. Patch test score was positively correlated with the number of PT1 expanded TCRs, with significance at thresholds 8, 16 and 32 but not at 4. Significantly more large CDR3 similarity clusters were formed by expanded TCRs than by pre-sensitization or healthy control sets, consistent with antigen-driven responses.

The sequenced sample was whole blood, obtained in connection with sensitization to the hapten diphenylcyclopropenone (DPC). Recombination linked TRBV5-5 to TRBJ2-1; a weak D assignment points to TRBD2 (5 bases agree). The sequence was obtained from a young man with alopecia areata. Some clones in this sample may be carry-over from other donors' samples. The sequenced DNA is TGTGCCAGCAGCTCAATGGACGGGAACAATGAGCAGTTCTTC. The resulting protein is CASSSMDGNNEQFF.